Sequencing of this T cell receptor (beta chain) was carried out in a study of T cell repertoires in aging, cancer and after chemotherapy. Overall study findings and caveats: Immunological memory after chemotherapy cannot be judged from the repertoire data. Median generation probability rose over the chemotherapy interval in each cancer cohort, suggesting rebound thymic output. In cancer patients, declining TCR diversity with age involved lost richness and lost evenness. Untreated cancer patients had significantly lower blood TCR diversity than age-matched healthy donors.

A mixed TRB-A/B primer pool amplified rearranged TRB by multiplex touch-down PCR. TCRdb fed the multiplex PCR reads into MiXCR, producing one record per CDR3 protein. The sample has approximately 9,600 distinct CDR3 sequences; 25% to 30% are singletons. CDR1 and CDR2 from the germline V gene are MRHNA and SNTAGT. This CDR3 is 16 amino acids long. J gave up 11 bases and V 6 bases, and 17 bases lay outside the gene matches. Worth noting for this clonotype: Its specificity is unknown.

Amplification of TCR beta used genomic DNA extracted from peripheral blood. The receptor was isolated from a human donor in good health. Sequencing was done on a sample of blood. The V call is TRBV6-4, the J call TRBJ2-2; 8 bases are shared with TRBD2. Here the CDR3 reads CASSQNGGLEVGELFF. As DNA, the CDR3 is TGTGCCAGCAGCCAAAACGGGGGACTAGAGGTCGGTGAGCTGTTTTTT.